This T cell receptor beta chain was recorded in a study of cytomegalovirus exposure and HLA in healthy donors. Trimming removed 5 bases from V and 9 bases from J; junction bases left unmatched: 12. The CDR3 contains 15 residues. Germline V gene lookup returns CDR1 LNHNV and CDR2 YYDKDF (reference sequence). The PCR had 60 Vbeta and 13 Jbeta primers. The data were produced by immunoSEQ multiplex PCR, yet TCRdb's version contains in-frame clones alone and is incomplete. The table shows 88,000 or so clones, with approximately 60% occurring only once. This clone was detected a few times. The origin of this receptor is a male donor in good health and CMV-seropositive. This chain uses TRBV15 with TRBJ2-1; 8 bases align to TRBD1. The sample consisted of PBMCs. The CDR3 coding sequence is TGTGCCACCAGCCGACCGGACAGGGTGGCGGGTGAGCAGTTCTTC. Its translation: CATSRPDRVAGEQFF.